Below are 32 T cell receptor beta chains sequenced from a single sample in a study of cytomegalovirus exposure and HLA in healthy donors. The primer mix had 60 Vbeta and 13 Jbeta primers. This table comes from immunoSEQ multiplex PCR, and its TCRdb copy is limited to in-frame clones, with some not included. The sample lists around 160,000 clones; about 65% were seen once. Specimen: PBMCs. The receptors here all came from a woman aged 18-29 years in good health and CMV-seropositive.

The V gene is TRBV27, the J gene TRBJ1-3; 9 nucleotides agree with TRBD1. This CDR3 comprises 15 residues. V dropped 0 bases and J dropped 3; count of bases not matched to a gene: 0. Germline V gives CDR1 MNHEY, CDR2 SMNVEV (reference sequence). Written as DNA, the CDR3 is TGTGCCAGCAGTTTATCGACAGGGGGTGGAAACACCATATATTTT. This codes for CASSLSTGGGNTIYF.

The chain combines TRBV9 with TRBJ2-1, with 10 bases identical to TRBD2. Unmatched junction bases numbered 6, after V lost 3 bases and J lost 3 bases. CDR3 length: 16 amino acids. The germline V gene has CDR1 SGDLS and CDR2 YYNGEE. The CDR3 DNA reads TGTGCCAGCAGCGCCCTTAGCGGGGGGAACTACAATGAGCAGTTCTTC. It is translated as CASSALSGGNYNEQFF.

The chain couples TRBV7-9 to TRBJ2-7; a possible D gene is TRBD1 (5 bases). The germline CDR1 and CDR2 sequences are SEHNR and FQNEAQ (reference sequence). V was clipped by 3 bases and J by 3 bases, with 12 bases between them. The CDR3 is made up of 14 amino acids. This chain's CDR3 is CASSFRGKYYEQYF. The CDR3 DNA sequence: TGTGCCAGCAGCTTTAGGGGAAAGTACTACGAGCAGTACTTC. Filled out from reference TRBV7-9 and TRBJ2-7, the complete variable domain reads DTGVSQNPRHKITKRGQNVTFRCDPISEHNRLYWYRQTLGQGPEFLTYFQNEAQLEKSRLLSDRFSAERPKGSFSTLEIQRTEQGDSAMYLCASSFRGKYYEQYFGPGTRLTVT.

The rearrangement uses TRBV27 and TRBJ2-5; maybe TRBD1 (5 bases). The last part of the DNA fits TRBJ2-7 better; the J call may be wrong. This CDR3 spans 13 amino acids. Germline CDR1 is MNHEY and CDR2 is SMNVEV (reference sequence). CDR3 coding DNA: TGTGCCAGCAGTTTAGGGGCAGGCTACGAGCAGTACTTC. Translation: CASSLGAGYEQYF.

This sequence joins TRBV5-1 and TRBJ1-3, with TRBD1 matching over 7 bases. V lost 3 bases to trimming and J lost 2 bases; unmatched junction nucleotides: 5. CDR3 length: 15 residues. CDR1 is SGHRS and CDR2 is YFSETQ in the germline V gene. The CDR3 nucleotides read TGCGCCAGCAGCTCCGACAGGGCCCCTGGAAACACCATATATTTT. It is translated as CASSSDRAPGNTIYF. Full variable domain (outside the CDR3, taken from reference TRBV5-1 and TRBJ1-3): KAGVTQTPRYLIKTRGQQVTLSCSPISGHRSVSWYQQTPGQGLQFLFEYFSETQRNKGNFPGRFSGRQFSNSRSEMNVSTLELGDSALYLCASSSDRAPGNTIYFGEGSWLTVV.

V usage is TRBV19 and J usage is TRBJ2-5; D may be TRBD2 (6 bases). The CDR3 has 14 residues. Trimming took off 4 bases at V and 5 bases at J, with 14 bases between the two ends. Germline loops: CDR1 LNHDA, CDR2 SQIVND (reference sequence). The CDR3 nucleotides read TGTGCCAGTAGTAATGGTCACGCGGGGGAGACCCAGTACTTC. Translation gives CASSNGHAGETQYF. Variable domain in full (rest from reference TRBV19 and TRBJ2-5): DGGITQSPKYLFRKEGQNVTLSCEQNLNHDAMYWYRQDPGQGLRLIYYSQIVNDFQKGDIAEGYSVSREKKESFPLTVTSAQKNPTAFYLCASSNGHAGETQYFGPGTRLLVL.

CDR3 sequence reads: CASSQDWGNKATEAFF. The CDR3 DNA follows: TGTGCCAGCAGCCAAGATTGGGGCAACAAGGCCACTGAAGCTTTCTTT. The V and J genes are TRBV4-2 and TRBJ1-1, with a possible D match to TRBD1 (5 bases). In germline, CDR1 is LGHNA, CDR2 YNFKEQ. Between the trimmed V and J ends, which lost 0 bases and 4 bases, there was a span of 15 bases. This CDR3 is built from 16 residues.

V gene TRBV27 combines with J gene TRBJ2-2, with a weak D call TRBD1 (6 bases). This CDR3 comprises 15 residues. Trimming removed 6 bases from V and 2 bases from J, with 13 bases in between. The germline V gene encodes CDR1 MNHEY and CDR2 SMNVEV (reference sequence). CDR3 amino acids: CASRAQGSNTGELFF. DNA of the CDR3: TGTGCCAGCAGGGCCCAGGGGTCAAACACCGGGGAGCTGTTTTTT.

The V call is TRBV6-5, the J call TRBJ2-7, with TRBD1 matching over 7 bases. Germline V gene lookup returns CDR1 MNHEY and CDR2 SVGAGI. The CDR3 is made up of 12 amino acids. V trimming: 2 bases; J trimming: 6 bases; junction bases outside the gene matches: 1. The CDR3 loop reads CASSYRTGEQYF. The CDR3 DNA reads as TGTGCCAGCAGTTACCGGACAGGCGAGCAGTACTTC.

The chain employs TRBV27 and TRBJ2-1, with 14 bases lining up with TRBD2. The CDR3 spans 19 residues. Germline loops: CDR1 MNHEY, CDR2 SMNVEV (reference sequence). With V trimmed by 8 bases and J by 7 bases, 19 bases remained unmatched. In nucleotides, the CDR3 is TGTGCCAGCGGCTCTACCGGGACTAGCGGGGGCTGGGCCCGGAATGAGCAGTTCTTC. It is translated as CASGSTGTSGGWARNEQFF.

The gene calls are TRBV18 and TRBJ1-2; a possible D gene is TRBD1 (5 bases). The V gene's germline CDR1 is KGHSH and CDR2 LQKENI. This CDR3 has 14 residues. Trimming left V 3 bases short and J 4 bases short, with 12 bases between. The DNA for the CDR3 is TGTGCCAGCTCACCGGATCGGACAACCTATGGCTACACCTTC. This gives the protein CASSPDRTTYGYTF.

This chain uses TRBV7-9 with TRBJ1-1; 8 bases are a match to TRBD1. The junction had 12 bases not matched to a gene; V was cut back by 5 bases and J by 7 bases. CDR1 and CDR2 from the germline V gene are SEHNR and FQNEAQ (reference sequence). This CDR3 spans 15 amino acids. The DNA for the CDR3 is TGTGCCAGCAGCGATGACAGGGGCCATTGGCGTGAAGCTTTCTTT. Protein product: CASSDDRGHWREAFF. The whole variable domain, remainder taken from reference TRBV7-9 and TRBJ1-1, is DTGVSQNPRHKITKRGQNVTFRCDPISEHNRLYWYRQTLGQGPEFLTYFQNEAQLEKSRLLSDRFSAERPKGSFSTLEIQRTEQGDSAMYLCASSDDRGHWREAFFGQGTRLTVV.

The chain joins TRBV5-1 to TRBJ2-7, with TRBD2 matching over 7 bases. The V gene's germline CDR1 is SGHRS and CDR2 YFSETQ. The CDR3 length is 14 residues. V dropped 4 bases and J dropped 3; count of bases not matched to a gene: 7. CDR3 DNA: TGCGCCAGCAGCAGTACTAGCGCAGACTACGAGCAGTACTTC. Translating gives CASSSTSADYEQYF.

This clone appeared once. The rearrangement joins TRBV19 to TRBJ2-6; possibly TRBD1 for D (5 bases). The V end was cut by 7 bases, the J end by 0 bases, with 13 bases between. CDR1 is LNHDA and CDR2 is SQIVND in the germline V gene (reference sequence). The CDR3 has 16 amino acids. The CDR3 DNA reads as TGTGCCAGTACCAGGGCACCTACCTCTGGGGCCAACGTCCTGACTTTC. It specifies CASTRAPTSGANVLTF.

Only one count was recorded for this clone. V usage is TRBV6-5 and J usage is TRBJ1-3; possible D gene TRBD1, 5 bases. Germline CDR1 MNHEY, CDR2 SVGAGI. V shed 2 bases and J shed 5 bases, with 10 bases lying between them. This CDR3 comprises 14 residues. CDR3 amino acids: CASSYGTGRNTIYF. For the CDR3, the DNA is TGTGCCAGCAGTTACGGAACAGGAAGAAACACCATATATTTT.

V is TRBV12-5 and J is TRBJ1-3; D ambiguous. Germline CDR1 LGHNT, CDR2 FRNRAP. CDR3 size: 15 residues. V lost 3 bases and J lost 0, with 9 bases in between. The CDR3 DNA follows: TGTGCTAGTGGTTTTTGGGGAGTCTCTGGAAACACCATATATTTT. Translation: CASGFWGVSGNTIYF.

The V call is TRBV7-2, the J call TRBJ2-1, with a weak D call TRBD1 (6 bases). Germline values: CDR1 SGHTA, CDR2 FQGNSA. Trimming removed 6 bases from V and 7 bases from J, with 10 bases in between. This CDR3 has 12 amino acids. The CDR3 region has the DNA TGTGCCAGCAGTTTCCAGGGGAATGAGCAGTTCTTC. Amino acids: CASSFQGNEQFF.

This clone came up a few times. The V call is TRBV28, the J call TRBJ2-3; 8 nucleotides align to TRBD1. Germline V gene lookup returns CDR1 MDHEN and CDR2 SYDVKM. V gave up 5 bases and J gave up 3 bases; unmatched junction bases: 7. This CDR3 spans 15 amino acids. CDR3 protein: CASSPAGGSTDTQYF. DNA of the CDR3: TGTGCCAGCAGTCCCGCAGGGGGCTCGACAGATACGCAGTATTTT.

The chain carries TRBV27 and TRBJ2-3, with 10 bases aligning to TRBD2. With 6 bases clipped from V and 3 bases from J, the junction kept 9 bases outside the gene matches. There are 16 residues in the CDR3. Germline V CDR1 and CDR2: MNHEY, SMNVEV (reference sequence). CDR3 amino acids: CASRGGLAILTDTQYF. CDR3 DNA: TGTGCCAGCAGAGGGGGACTAGCGATCCTTACAGATACGCAGTATTTT.

In its sample, this clone was seen a few times. The rearrangement links TRBV7-8 to TRBJ1-5; D is unclear. Germline lookup yields CDR1 SGHVS and CDR2 FQNEAQ. This CDR3 region has 15 residues. V gave up 5 bases and J gave up 6 bases, with 17 bases separating them. The CDR3 DNA reads as TGTGCCAGCAGCCCTGGTTCGGGGTTGGGTCAGCCCCAGCATTTT. This gives the protein CASSPGSGLGQPQHF.

The rearrangement joins TRBV7-8 to TRBJ1-1; D is unclear. The germline V and J ends were trimmed by 6 bases and 5 bases, with 19 bases remaining between them. This CDR3 region has 15 residues. In germline, CDR1 is SGHVS, CDR2 FQNEAQ. The CDR3 DNA reads as TGTGCCAGCAGTCCGGGGAGGAATCTTGGGACTGAAGCTTTCTTT. This gives the protein CASSPGRNLGTEAFF.

J is TRBJ2-7 and V is TRBV29-1; TRBD1 matches 10 bases. V lost 5 bases and J lost 4; bases outside the gene matches: 5. The CDR3 length is 13 residues. The V gene's germline CDR1 is SQVTM and CDR2 ANQGSEA. The CDR3 nucleotides read TGCAGCGTTCGAGACAGGGGGCCTTACGAGCAGTACTTC. It specifies CSVRDRGPYEQYF.

This rearrangement joins TRBV2 to TRBJ2-7; 11 bases fit TRBD2. CDR1 and CDR2 (germline): SNHLY, FYNNEI. Germline trimming cut 8 bases from V and 0 bases from J; bases unmatched to any gene: 18. The CDR3 length is 19 residues. The CDR3 DNA sequence: TGTGCCAGCGGTGGACCCTCCCAATATAGCGGGGGGGACTCCTACGAGCAGTACTTC. Translation gives CASGGPSQYSGGDSYEQYF.

This clone occurred a few times. J is TRBJ2-1 and V is TRBV18, with 10 bases lining up with TRBD2. The ends lost 4 bases at V and 4 bases at J; junction bases unmatched: 7. The CDR3 spans 16 residues. Germline V gene sequence: CDR1 KGHSH, CDR2 LQKENI. CDR3 residues: CASSRASGSGYNEQFF. The CDR3 nucleotides read TGTGCCAGCTCACGGGCTAGCGGGAGTGGATACAATGAGCAGTTCTTC.

V usage is TRBV4-1 and J usage is TRBJ1-2, with a possible D match to TRBD1 (5 bases). Per germline, CDR1 MGHRA and CDR2 YSYEKL. V lost 1 base to trimming and J lost 2 bases, with 8 bases between them. CDR3 length: 14 amino acids. CDR3 residues: CASSQVPGNYGYTF. CDR3 sequence (DNA): TGCGCCAGCAGCCAAGTCCCAGGGAACTATGGCTACACCTTC.

The chain employs TRBV27 and TRBJ2-4; 10 bases are a match to TRBD2. The V gene end was trimmed by 5 bases and the J gene end by 4 bases; junction bases not matched to a gene: 11. The CDR3 extends over 17 amino acids. CDR1 and CDR2 from the germline V gene are MNHEY and SMNVEV (reference sequence). The CDR3, as DNA: TGTGCCAGCAGTCCCTGGACTAGCGGACTGAGGAAAAACATTCAGTACTTC. Protein product: CASSPWTSGLRKNIQYF.

This clone was seen only once. The chain has TRBV5-4 and TRBJ1-1; a weak D match, TRBD1 (6 bases). Germline V lookup: CDR1 SGHNT, CDR2 YYREEE (reference sequence). The CDR3 extends over 14 amino acids. V was cut by 4 bases and J by 0 bases, with 10 bases left in between. CDR3 coding DNA: TGTGCCAGCAGCGCCACAGGGCTGAACACTGAAGCTTTCTTT. Amino acid sequence: CASSATGLNTEAFF.

V usage is TRBV7-6 and J usage is TRBJ1-1; maybe TRBD1 (6 bases). This CDR3 has 14 residues. Looked up from germline, CDR1 is SGHVS and CDR2 is FNYEAQ. The V gene lost 1 base and the J gene lost 6 bases, with 12 bases spanning the gap. The CDR3 loop is CASSLERPGAEAFF. The CDR3 DNA reads as TGTGCCAGCAGCTTAGAACGGCCAGGGGCTGAAGCTTTCTTT. Complete variable domain (other parts from reference TRBV7-6 and TRBJ1-1): GAGVSQSPRYKVTKRGQDVALRCDPISGHVSLYWYRQALGQGPEFLTYFNYEAQQDKSGLPNDRFSAERPEGSISTLTIQRTEQRDSAMYRCASSLERPGAEAFFGQGTRLTVV.

The chain couples TRBV6-1 to TRBJ1-2; no reliable D call. V lost 6 bases, J lost 5 bases, and 16 bases lay in between. This CDR3 contains 14 residues. Germline V gene data show CDR1 as MNHNS and CDR2 as SASEGT. CDR3 coding DNA: TGTGCCAGCAGCGATGCCCAGGACTTTTATGGCTACACCTTC. Translating gives CASSDAQDFYGYTF.

V and J are TRBV19 and TRBJ1-1; 9 positions match TRBD1. With 9 bases clipped from V and 4 bases from J, the junction kept 9 bases outside the gene matches. Looked up from germline, CDR1 is LNHDA and CDR2 is SQIVND (reference sequence). The CDR3 is made up of 14 amino acids. CDR3 amino acids: CASATGGGPTEAFF. The DNA of the CDR3 is TGTGCCAGCGCGACAGGGGGTGGGCCCACTGAAGCTTTCTTT.

In DNA, the CDR3 is TGTGCCTCCAACGCGGGGAGGGGTACAGATACGCAGTATTTT. This gives the protein CASNAGRGTDTQYF. The chain uses TRBV6-6 and TRBJ2-3; 7 nucleotides align to TRBD2. The CDR3 sequence is 14 residues long. The V gene end was trimmed by 11 bases and the J gene end by 3 bases; junction bases not matched to a gene: 11. Looked up from germline, CDR1 is MNHNY and CDR2 is SVGAGI (reference sequence).

The chain joins TRBV7-8 to TRBJ2-6; unclear D gene. CDR3 length: 15 residues. The germline V gene encodes CDR1 SGHVS and CDR2 FQNEAQ. The germline V and J ends were trimmed by 1 base and 0 bases, with 4 bases remaining between them. Written as DNA, the CDR3 is TGTGCCAGCAGCTTAGGAGCCTCTGGGGCCAACGTCCTGACTTTC. As protein: CASSLGASGANVLTF.